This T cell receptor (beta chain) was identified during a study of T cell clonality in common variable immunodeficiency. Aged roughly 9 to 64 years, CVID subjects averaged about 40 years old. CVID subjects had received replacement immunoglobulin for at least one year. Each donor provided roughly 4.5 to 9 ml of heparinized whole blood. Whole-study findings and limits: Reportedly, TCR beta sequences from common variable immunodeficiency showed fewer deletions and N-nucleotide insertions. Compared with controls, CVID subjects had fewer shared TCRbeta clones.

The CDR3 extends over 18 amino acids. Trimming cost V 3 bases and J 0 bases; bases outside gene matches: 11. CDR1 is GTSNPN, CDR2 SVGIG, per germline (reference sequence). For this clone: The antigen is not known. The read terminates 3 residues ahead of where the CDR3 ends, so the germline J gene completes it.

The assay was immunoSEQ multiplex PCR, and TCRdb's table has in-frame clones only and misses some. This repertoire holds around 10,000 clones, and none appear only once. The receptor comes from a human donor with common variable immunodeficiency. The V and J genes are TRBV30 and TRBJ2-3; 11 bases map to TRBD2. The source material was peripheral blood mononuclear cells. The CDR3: CAWSPVGVAGGSTDTQYF. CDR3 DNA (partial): TGTGCCTGGAGCCCCGTGGGTGTAGCGGGAGGGAGCACAGATACG.